This T cell receptor beta chain came from a study of T cells in Graves' hyperthyroidism and ophthalmopathy. Findings of the study overall: Most clonotypes that expanded in the thyroid above 0.001 also showed up in blood. Separating ophthalmopathy from stable hyperthyroidism was achieved by a 13 V-J model.

RNA transcripts yielded amplified TCR beta CDR3 regions. Primed by the HTBI set, a first-round RT-PCR was run on the TCR CDR3. One entry per CDR3 protein results from TCRdb running MiXCR on the multiplex PCR reads. The sample has roughly 570,000 distinct CDR3 sequences; 15% to 19% are singletons. This clonotype occurred many times. The target antigen is unknown. This CDR3 comprises 17 residues. Germline V gene data show CDR1 as SGHAT and CDR2 as FQNNGV. V gave up 0 bases and J gave up 2 bases; unmatched junction bases: 6. The sequenced sample was blood. The rearrangement joins TRBV11-2 to TRBJ2-3; TRBD2 agrees at 9 bases. This sequence was found in a woman aged 30 to 39 with Graves' hyperthyroidism. CDR3 sequence reads: CASSLDQLAGSTDTQYF. CDR3 in DNA: TGTGCCAGCAGCTTAGATCAGCTAGCGGGATCCACAGATACGCAGTATTTT.